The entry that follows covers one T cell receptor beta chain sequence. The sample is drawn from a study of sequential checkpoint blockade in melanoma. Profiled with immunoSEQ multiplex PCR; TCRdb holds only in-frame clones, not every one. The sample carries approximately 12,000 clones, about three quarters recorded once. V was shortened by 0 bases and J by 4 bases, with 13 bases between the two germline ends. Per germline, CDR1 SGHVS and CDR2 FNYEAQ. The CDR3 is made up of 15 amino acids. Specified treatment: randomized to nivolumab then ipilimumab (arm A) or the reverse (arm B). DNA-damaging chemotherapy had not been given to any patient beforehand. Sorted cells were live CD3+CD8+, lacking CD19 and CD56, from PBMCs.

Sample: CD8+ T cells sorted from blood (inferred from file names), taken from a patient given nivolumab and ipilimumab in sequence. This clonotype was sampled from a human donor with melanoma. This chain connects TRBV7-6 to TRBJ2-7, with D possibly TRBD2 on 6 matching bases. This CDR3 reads CASSLAEGSLYEQYF. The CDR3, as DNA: TGTGCCAGCAGCTTAGCGGAGGGGAGCCTTTACGAGCAGTACTTC.